The clone carrying this T cell receptor beta chain showed up many times. Its specificity is unknown. TCR libraries were built in bulk with a published protocol and specific TCR primers. TCRdb re-called the PCR reads with MiXCR, one entry per CDR3 protein. The repertoire includes roughly 97,000 distinct CDR3 sequences, roughly 26% of them detected once, and about 0.94% sits in the top ten. For naive CD8 T cells, sorting used the CD8+CD4-CCR7+CD45RA+ phenotype. The sample originates from a study of molecular identifiers for immune sequencing clone quantification. The overall study: Four of five RNA aliquots from roughly 21,000 or 96,000 naive CD8 T cells were sequenced.

Study observations and caveats: Shared barcodes on identical TCR molecules could underestimate the sizes of highly expanded clones.

The CDR3 covers 16 residues. The germline V gene has CDR1 LGHNA and CDR2 YSLEER. Losses at the gene ends were 0 bases for V and 6 bases for J; bases not matched to a gene: 10. The V and J genes are TRBV4-3 and TRBJ2-7; 8 bases are shared with TRBD1. This clonotype originated in a human donor in good health. Some libraries in this study had Jurkat cell RNA spiked in. The sequencing sample was made of naive CD8+ T cells from blood, with Jurkat cell RNA spiked in. This sample's subset: FACS-sorted CD8+CD4-CCR7+CD45RA+ naive T cells. In DNA, the CDR3 is TGCGCCAGCAGCCAAGATAGGGGGACAGGTGGGGTCGAGCAGTACTTC. Translated, it gives CASSQDRGTGGVEQYF.